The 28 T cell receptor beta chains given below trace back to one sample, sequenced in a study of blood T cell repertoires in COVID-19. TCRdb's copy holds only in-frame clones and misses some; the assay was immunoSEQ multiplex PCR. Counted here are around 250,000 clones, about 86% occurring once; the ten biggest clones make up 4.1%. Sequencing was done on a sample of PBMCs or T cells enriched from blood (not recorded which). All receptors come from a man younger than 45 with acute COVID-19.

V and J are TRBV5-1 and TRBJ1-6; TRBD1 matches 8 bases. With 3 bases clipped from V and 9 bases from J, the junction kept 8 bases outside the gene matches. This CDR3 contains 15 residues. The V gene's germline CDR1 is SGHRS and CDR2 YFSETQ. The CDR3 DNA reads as TGCGCCAGCAGCTCCACTGGACAGGGTGCTTCACCCCTCCACTTT. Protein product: CASSSTGQGASPLHF.

In DNA form, the CDR3 reads TGTGCCACCAGTGCCCAGTACAATGAGCAGTTCTTC. Protein: CATSAQYNEQFF. The V gene is TRBV24-1, the J gene TRBJ2-1; D gene unclear. This CDR3 region has 12 residues. The V gene's germline CDR1 is KGHDR and CDR2 SFDVKD. V gave up 5 bases and J gave up 4 bases, with 5 bases separating them.

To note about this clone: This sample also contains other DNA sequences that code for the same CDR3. In DNA form, the CDR3 reads TGTGCCAGCAGCCAAGACAGGGGCACTGAAGCTTTCTTT. Amino acid sequence: CASSQDRGTEAFF. The chain carries TRBV3-1 (or the pseudogene TRBV3-2) and TRBJ1-1; possible D gene TRBD1, 6 bases. CDR3 length: 13 residues. Looked up from germline, CDR1 is LGHDT and CDR2 is YNNKEL (reference sequence). Trimming pared 0 bases from V and 4 bases from J, leaving 6 bases between.

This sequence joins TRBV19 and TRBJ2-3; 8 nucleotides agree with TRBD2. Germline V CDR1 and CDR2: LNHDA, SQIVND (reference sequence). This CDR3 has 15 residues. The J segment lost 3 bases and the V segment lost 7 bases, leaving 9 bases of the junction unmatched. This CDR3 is CASKLSGDPTDTQYF. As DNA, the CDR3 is TGTGCCAGTAAACTTAGCGGGGATCCGACAGATACGCAGTATTTT.

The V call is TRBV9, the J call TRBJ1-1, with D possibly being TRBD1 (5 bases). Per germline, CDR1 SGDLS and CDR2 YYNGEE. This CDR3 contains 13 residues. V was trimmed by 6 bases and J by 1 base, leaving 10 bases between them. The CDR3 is CASTETANTEAFF. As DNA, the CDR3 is TGTGCCAGCACGGAGACAGCGAACACTGAAGCTTTCTTT. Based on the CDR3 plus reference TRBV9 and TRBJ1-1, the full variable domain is DSGVTQTPKHLITATGQRVTLRCSPRSGDLSVYWYQQSLDQGLQFLIQYYNGEERAKGNILERFSAQQFPDLHSELNLSSLELGDSALYFCASTETANTEAFFGQGTRLTVV.

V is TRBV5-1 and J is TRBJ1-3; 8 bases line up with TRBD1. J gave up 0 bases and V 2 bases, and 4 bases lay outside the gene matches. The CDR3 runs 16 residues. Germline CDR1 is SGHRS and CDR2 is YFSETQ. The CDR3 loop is CASSLRTGSSGNTIYF. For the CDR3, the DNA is TGCGCCAGCAGCTTAAGGACAGGGAGCTCTGGAAACACCATATATTTT.

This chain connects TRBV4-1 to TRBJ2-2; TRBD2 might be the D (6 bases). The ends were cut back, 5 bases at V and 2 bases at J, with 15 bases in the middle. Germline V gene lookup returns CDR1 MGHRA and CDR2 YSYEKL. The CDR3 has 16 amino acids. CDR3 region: CASSLPGTFNTGELFF. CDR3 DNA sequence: TGCGCCAGCAGCTTACCCGGGACTTTTAACACCGGGGAGCTGTTTTTT.

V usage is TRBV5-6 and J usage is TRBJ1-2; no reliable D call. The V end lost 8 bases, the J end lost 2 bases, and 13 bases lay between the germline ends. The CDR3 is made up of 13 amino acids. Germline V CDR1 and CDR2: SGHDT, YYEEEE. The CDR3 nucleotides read TGTGCCAGTTCGGTGGGAGGGAACTATGGCTACACCTTC. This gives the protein CASSVGGNYGYTF.

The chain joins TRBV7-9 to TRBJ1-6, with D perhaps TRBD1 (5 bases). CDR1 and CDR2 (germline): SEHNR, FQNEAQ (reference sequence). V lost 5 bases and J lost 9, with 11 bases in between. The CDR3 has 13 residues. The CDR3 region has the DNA TGTGCCAGCAGCCGCGGACAAACTTCACCCCTCCACTTT. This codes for CASSRGQTSPLHF.

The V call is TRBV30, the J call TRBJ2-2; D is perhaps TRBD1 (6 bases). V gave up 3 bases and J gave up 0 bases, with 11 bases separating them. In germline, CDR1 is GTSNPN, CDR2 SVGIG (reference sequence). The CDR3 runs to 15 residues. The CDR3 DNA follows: TGTGCCTGGAGATCAAGGACAGCGAACACCGGGGAGCTGTTTTTT. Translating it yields CAWRSRTANTGELFF.

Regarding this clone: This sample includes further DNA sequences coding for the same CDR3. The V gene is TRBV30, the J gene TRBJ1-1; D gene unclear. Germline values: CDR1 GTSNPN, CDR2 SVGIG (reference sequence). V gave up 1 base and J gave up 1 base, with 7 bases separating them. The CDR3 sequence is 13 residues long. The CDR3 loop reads CAWSGGWNTEAFF. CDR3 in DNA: TGTGCCTGGAGTGGAGGGTGGAACACTGAAGCTTTCTTT.

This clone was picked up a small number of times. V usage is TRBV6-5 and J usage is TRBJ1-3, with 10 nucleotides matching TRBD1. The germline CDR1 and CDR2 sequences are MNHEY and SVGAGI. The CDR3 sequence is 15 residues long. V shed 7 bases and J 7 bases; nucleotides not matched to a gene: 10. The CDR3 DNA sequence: TGTGCCAGCACAAGGGATGGGGGACAGGGGAACACCATATATTTT. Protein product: CASTRDGGQGNTIYF.

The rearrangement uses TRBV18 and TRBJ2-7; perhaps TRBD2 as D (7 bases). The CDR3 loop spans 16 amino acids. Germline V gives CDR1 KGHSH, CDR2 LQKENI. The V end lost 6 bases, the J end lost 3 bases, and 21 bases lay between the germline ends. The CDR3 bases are TGTGCCAGCTCGAACTCGGGGGGCTTAGAGAACTACGAGCAGTACGTC. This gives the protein CASSNSGGLENYEQYV.

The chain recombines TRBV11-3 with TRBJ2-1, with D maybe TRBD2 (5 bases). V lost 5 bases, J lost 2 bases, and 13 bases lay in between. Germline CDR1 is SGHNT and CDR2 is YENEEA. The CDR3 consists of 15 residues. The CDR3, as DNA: TGTGCCAGCAGCAGCGGACTCTTAACCTACAATGAGCAGTTCTTC. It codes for CASSSGLLTYNEQFF.

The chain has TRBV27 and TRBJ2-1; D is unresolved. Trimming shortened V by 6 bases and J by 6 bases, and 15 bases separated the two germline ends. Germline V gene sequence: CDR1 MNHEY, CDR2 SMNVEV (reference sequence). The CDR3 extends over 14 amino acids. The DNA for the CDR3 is TGTGCCAGCAGCCGCCCAGGATACTCCAATGAGCAGTTCTTC. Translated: CASSRPGYSNEQFF.

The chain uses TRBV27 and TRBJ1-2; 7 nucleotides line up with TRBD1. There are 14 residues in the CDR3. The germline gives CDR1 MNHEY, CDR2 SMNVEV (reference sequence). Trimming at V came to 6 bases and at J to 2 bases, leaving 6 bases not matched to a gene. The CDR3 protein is CASRGTGQNYGYTF. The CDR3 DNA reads TGTGCCAGCAGGGGTACGGGACAGAACTATGGCTACACCTTC.

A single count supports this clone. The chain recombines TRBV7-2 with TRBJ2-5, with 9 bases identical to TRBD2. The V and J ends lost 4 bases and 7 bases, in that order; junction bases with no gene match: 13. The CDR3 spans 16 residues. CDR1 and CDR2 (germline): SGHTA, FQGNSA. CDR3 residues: CASSSGGTSSSGTQYF. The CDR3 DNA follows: TGTGCCAGCAGCTCGGGGGGGACTAGCTCTTCCGGGACCCAGTACTTC.

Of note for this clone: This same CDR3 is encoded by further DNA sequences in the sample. The CDR3 here is CASSLAGANTEAFF. CDR3 DNA sequence: TGTGCCAGCAGCTTAGCAGGGGCAAACACTGAAGCTTTCTTT. The chain joins TRBV7-9 to TRBJ1-1, with D possibly TRBD1 on 5 matching bases. V was pared by 0 bases and J by 2 bases, with 7 bases between. Germline CDR1 SEHNR, CDR2 FQNEAQ (reference sequence). The CDR3 extends over 14 amino acids.

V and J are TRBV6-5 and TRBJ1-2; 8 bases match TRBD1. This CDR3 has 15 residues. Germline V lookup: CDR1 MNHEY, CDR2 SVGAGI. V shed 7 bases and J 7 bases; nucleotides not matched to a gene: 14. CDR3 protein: CASINWRQGFSGYTF. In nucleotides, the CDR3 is TGTGCCAGCATCAATTGGAGACAGGGGTTCAGTGGCTACACCTTC.

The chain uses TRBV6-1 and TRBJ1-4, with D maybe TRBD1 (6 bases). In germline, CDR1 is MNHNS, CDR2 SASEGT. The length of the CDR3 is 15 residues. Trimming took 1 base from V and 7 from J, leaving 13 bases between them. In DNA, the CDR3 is TGTGCCAGCAGTGAAGGATCTGGACAGTTTGAAAAACTGTTTTTT. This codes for CASSEGSGQFEKLFF.

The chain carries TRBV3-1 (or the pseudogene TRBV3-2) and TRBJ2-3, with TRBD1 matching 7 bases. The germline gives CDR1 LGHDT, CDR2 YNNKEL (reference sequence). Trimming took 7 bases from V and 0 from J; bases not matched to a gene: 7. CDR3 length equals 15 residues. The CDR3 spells CASTKTGQSTDTQYF. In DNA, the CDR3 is TGTGCCAGCACCAAGACGGGACAGAGCACAGATACGCAGTATTTT.

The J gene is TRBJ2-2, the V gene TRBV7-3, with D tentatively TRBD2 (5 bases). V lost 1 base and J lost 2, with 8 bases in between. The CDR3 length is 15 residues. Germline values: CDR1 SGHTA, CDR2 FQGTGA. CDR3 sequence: CASSLRASNTGELFF. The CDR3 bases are TGTGCCAGCAGCTTAAGGGCTAGCAACACCGGGGAGCTGTTTTTT.

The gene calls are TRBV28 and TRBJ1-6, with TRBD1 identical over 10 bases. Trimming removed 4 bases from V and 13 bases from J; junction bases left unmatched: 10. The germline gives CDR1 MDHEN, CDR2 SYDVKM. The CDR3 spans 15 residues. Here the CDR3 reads CASSYSGQGGPPLHF. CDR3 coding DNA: TGTGCCAGCAGTTACTCAGGACAGGGGGGGCCCCCCCTCCACTTT.

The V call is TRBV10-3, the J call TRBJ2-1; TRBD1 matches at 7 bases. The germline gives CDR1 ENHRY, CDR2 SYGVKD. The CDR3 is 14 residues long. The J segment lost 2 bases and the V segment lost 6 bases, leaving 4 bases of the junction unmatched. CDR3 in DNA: TGTGCCATCAGCGGACAGGAACCCTACAATGAGCAGTTCTTC. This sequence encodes CAISGQEPYNEQFF.

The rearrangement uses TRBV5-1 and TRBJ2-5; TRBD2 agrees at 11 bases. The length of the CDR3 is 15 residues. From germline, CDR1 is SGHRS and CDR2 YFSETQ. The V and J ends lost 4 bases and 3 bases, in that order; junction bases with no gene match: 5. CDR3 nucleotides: TGCGCCAGCAGCCGACAGACTAGCGGGGAAGAGACCCAGTACTTC. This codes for CASSRQTSGEETQYF.

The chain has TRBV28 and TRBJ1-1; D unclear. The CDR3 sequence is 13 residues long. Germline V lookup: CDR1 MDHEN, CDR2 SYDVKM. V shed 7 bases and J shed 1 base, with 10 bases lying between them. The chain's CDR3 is CASNQYTNTEAFF. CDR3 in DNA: TGTGCCAGCAATCAATACACGAACACTGAAGCTTTCTTT. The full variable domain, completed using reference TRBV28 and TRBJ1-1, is DVKVTQSSRYLVKRTGEKVFLECVQDMDHENMFWYRQDPGLGLRLIYFSYDVKMKEKGDIPEGYSVSREKKERFSLILESASTNQTSMYLCASNQYTNTEAFFGQGTRLTVV.

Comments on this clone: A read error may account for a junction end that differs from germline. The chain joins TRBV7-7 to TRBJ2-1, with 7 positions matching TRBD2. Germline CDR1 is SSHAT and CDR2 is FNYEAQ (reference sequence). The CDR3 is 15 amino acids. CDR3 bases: TGTGCTAGCAGCCACGGCGGGAGCTCCATCAATGAGCAGTTCTTC. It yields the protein CASSHGGSSINEQFF.

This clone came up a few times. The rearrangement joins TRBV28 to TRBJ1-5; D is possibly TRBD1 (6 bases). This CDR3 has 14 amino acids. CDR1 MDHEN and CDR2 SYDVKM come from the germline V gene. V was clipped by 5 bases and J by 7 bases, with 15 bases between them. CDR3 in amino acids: CASSRPQGEQPQHF. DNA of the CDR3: TGTGCCAGCAGTCGACCACAGGGTGAACAGCCCCAGCATTTT.